What follows are 11 T cell receptor beta chains derived from one specimen sequenced in a study of PD-1 and CTLA-4 blockade in melanoma. Here immunoSEQ multiplex PCR was the method, and the copy in TCRdb shows in-frame clones only, minus some. The data contain about 31,000 clones, about 88% of them singletons. The specimen comprised CD8+ T cells from peripheral blood, sampled from a patient given anti-PD-1 treatment. The receptor source for this set is a human donor with melanoma.

The genes are TRBV4-2 and TRBJ2-7, with a tentative D call TRBD1 (6 bases). Trimming left V 0 bases short and J 2 bases short, with 14 bases between. This CDR3 has 16 amino acids. Germline loops: CDR1 LGHNA, CDR2 YNFKEQ. CDR3 DNA: TGTGCCAGCAGCCAAGAGGGGGCAGGATGGACCTACGAGCAGTACTTC. This sequence encodes CASSQEGAGWTYEQYF.

The rearrangement joins TRBV14 to TRBJ2-7; 11 bases are a match to TRBD1. The CDR3 is 14 residues long. Germline-derived CDR1 and CDR2 are SGHDN and FVKESK. V lost 5 bases to trimming and J lost 7 bases; unmatched junction nucleotides: 7. The CDR3 nucleotides are TGTGCCAGCAGCATCGGACAGGGGGCGAGTGAGCAGTACTTC. As protein: CASSIGQGASEQYF.

The V call is TRBV7-9, the J call TRBJ2-1; D uncertain. The CDR3 is made up of 13 amino acids. Germline CDR1 and CDR2: SEHNR and FQNEAQ (reference sequence). Trimming took off 2 bases at V and 7 bases at J, with 9 bases between the two ends. CDR3 DNA: TGTGCCAGCAGCTTACCCCCGGGTAATGAGCAGTTCTTC. Translation: CASSLPPGNEQFF.

This clone was observed a handful of times. V and J are TRBV4-3 and TRBJ2-7; 11 bases fit TRBD2. Unmatched junction bases numbered 4, after V lost 4 bases and J lost 2 bases. The length of the CDR3 is 15 residues. Germline values: CDR1 LGHNA, CDR2 YSLEER. CDR3 sequence reads: CASSLRLAGTYEQYF. CDR3 DNA: TGCGCCAGCAGCCTCCGACTAGCGGGGACCTACGAGCAGTACTTC.

The V gene is TRBV28, the J gene TRBJ1-5; D ambiguous. Trimming cost V 5 bases and J 9 bases, with 8 bases left between them. The CDR3 length is 11 residues. Per germline, CDR1 MDHEN and CDR2 SYDVKM. The CDR3 sequence: CASSVPGPQHF. The CDR3 nucleotides are TGTGCCAGCAGTGTCCCCGGGCCCCAGCATTTT.

In its sample, this clone was seen once. The chain couples TRBV7-9 to TRBJ2-7; no reliable D call. The ends were cut back, 2 bases at V and 7 bases at J, with 12 bases in the middle. CDR1 and CDR2 (germline): SEHNR, FQNEAQ (reference sequence). CDR3 length: 13 amino acids. The CDR3 here is CASSLKSGREQYF. In DNA form, the CDR3 reads TGTGCCAGCAGCTTAAAGTCCGGGCGGGAGCAGTACTTC.

This chain connects TRBV30 to TRBJ2-1, with 9 positions matching TRBD2. CDR3 length: 15 residues. The germline gives CDR1 GTSNPN, CDR2 SVGIG (reference sequence). J gave up 3 bases and V 4 bases, and 7 bases lay outside the gene matches. The CDR3 coding sequence is TGTGCCTGGACCCGCGGGGGGGCGGTCTACAATGAGCAGTTCTTC. It is translated as CAWTRGGAVYNEQFF.

V gene TRBV5-8 combines with J gene TRBJ1-1; the D gene is possibly TRBD1 (5 bases). CDR1 is SGHTS, CDR2 YDEGEE, per germline. The CDR3 loop spans 16 amino acids. The V end was cut by 1 base, the J end by 2 bases, with 15 bases between. CDR3 bases: TGTGCCAGCAGCTTGACGTCGGGGGTTAGAAACACTGAAGCTTTCTTT. Translation: CASSLTSGVRNTEAFF.

Within the sample, this clone is medium-sized. The rearrangement links TRBV6-5 to TRBJ1-6, with a possible D match to TRBD1 (5 bases). Trimming took 8 bases from V and 12 from J, leaving 23 bases between them. Germline V gene sequence: CDR1 MNHEY, CDR2 SVGAGI. The CDR3 loop spans 15 amino acids. The DNA of the CDR3 is TGTGCCAGCTCTAGGCAGGGTGGTAAGCGAGGACCCCTCCACTTT. This sequence encodes CASSRQGGKRGPLHF.

The rearrangement joins TRBV12-3 or TRBV12-4 to TRBJ1-2; D gene ambiguous. With 6 bases removed from V and 7 bases from J, the gap between germline ends came to 12 bases. This CDR3 contains 12 residues. DNA of the CDR3: TGTGCCAGCAGCCCCGACGGTGGTGGCTACACCTTC. This encodes CASSPDGGGYTF.

This chain links TRBV13 with TRBJ2-3, with unresolved D. The CDR3 is 12 amino acids. V gave up 4 bases and J gave up 6 bases, with 8 bases separating them. Germline V lookup: CDR1 PRHDT, CDR2 FYEKMQ (reference sequence). DNA of the CDR3: TGTGCCAGCAGCTCCTCACGGGATACGCAGTATTTT. It specifies CASSSSRDTQYF.